This T cell receptor (beta chain) comes out of a study of patients and donors after allogeneic stem cell transplantation (dated by TCRdb to between 2020 and 2021). Receptor amplification or capture employed RT-PCR. TCRdb names NextSeq 550 as the instrument used. In TCRdb, the public reads were trimmed at Q25 with fastp and aligned with MiXCR, with productive beta chains retained. A single entry per CDR3 protein holds the most common genes and DNA from its merged rows. This sample has roughly 960,000 distinct CDR3 sequences in its table, and approximately 19% of those were observed once. Roughly 6% of the sample rests with the top ten. From cysteine to phenylalanine, the CDR3 is 17 amino acids long. Left in the record is the CDR3 DNA by itself, 51 bases read in frame from the first base. Between the V and J ends, shortened by 3 bases and 0 bases respectively, the junction contains 20 bases. Via the germline V gene, CDR1 is SQVTM and CDR2 ANQGSEA.

Concerning this clonotype itself: The antigen this receptor binds is unknown. There are no base qualities to consult, and no much larger clone falls within one base.

This clonotype originated in a human donor who was either an allogeneic HSCT recipient or a stem cell or donor lymphocyte infusion donor (not recorded which). It is not recorded whose cells these are; they may come from a transplant donor. Recombination linked TRBV29-1 to TRBJ1-2; perhaps TRBD1 is the D gene, with 6 bases matching. The sequenced material came from blood, either unsorted or a sorted T cell fraction (not recorded which). The sequence in DNA is TGCAGCGTTGATAACCCCCGCGGGACATTAGCTAACTATGGCTACACCTTC. Translation gives CSVDNPRGTLANYGYTF.